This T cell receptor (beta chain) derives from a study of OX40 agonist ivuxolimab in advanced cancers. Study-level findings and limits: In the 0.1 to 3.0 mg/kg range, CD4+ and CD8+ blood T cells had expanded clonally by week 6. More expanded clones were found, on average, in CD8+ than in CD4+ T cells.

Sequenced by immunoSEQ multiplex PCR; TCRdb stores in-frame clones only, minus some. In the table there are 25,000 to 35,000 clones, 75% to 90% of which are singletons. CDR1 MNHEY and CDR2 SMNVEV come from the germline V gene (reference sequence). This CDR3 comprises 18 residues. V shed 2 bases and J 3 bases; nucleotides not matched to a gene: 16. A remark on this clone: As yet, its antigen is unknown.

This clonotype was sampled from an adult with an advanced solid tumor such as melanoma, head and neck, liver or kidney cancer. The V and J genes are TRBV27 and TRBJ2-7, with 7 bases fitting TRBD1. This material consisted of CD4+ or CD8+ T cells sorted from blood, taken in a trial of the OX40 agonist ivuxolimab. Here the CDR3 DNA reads TGTGCCAGCAGTTTAAACAGGGGACAGCCGCCCTATTACTACGAGCAGTACTTC. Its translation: CASSLNRGQPPYYYEQYF.